This T cell receptor beta chain was identified during a study of blood T cell repertoires in COVID-19 (dated by TCRdb to the early 2020s). With regard to the full study: Samples from collaborators originated in the United States, Italy and Spain and spanned both the acute and convalescent phases of COVID-19. The prospective study material was composed of cDNA or gDNA derived from T cells, B-cell-depleted T cells, or PBMCs. Deeply sampled blood TCRbeta repertoires from subjects exposed to, actively infected with, or recovered from COVID-19 were included in the dataset. The repertoires were released in a freely available public database meant as a resource for research on the immune response to SARS-CoV-2. The samples were drawn from two sources: the first 160 participants of the ongoing ImmuneRACE study, and 950 to 1,500 subjects contributed by 6 global collaborators. A de-identified subject ID, COVID-19 status, age in years and sex were almost always included in the sample metadata. Where HLA class I and class II types were available, the types were taken from metadata supplied by the sample provider, not from assay-based typing.

Comment on this clone: It lacks a known antigen. No much larger clonotype is one base removed from it; base qualities were not supplied.

Findings and caveats that apply to the study as a whole: The quantity of clinical and demographic metadata differed by source and by participant and was supplied without curation.

The collaborating institutions used their own protocols to collect whole blood in K2EDTA tubes. For TCRbeta analysis, collaborators shipped samples in one of three forms: frozen whole blood, isolated PBMCs, or DNA extracted from either of those sample types. The germline V gene (reference sequence) sets CDR1 to MNHEY and CDR2 to SMNVEV. Counted from cysteine to phenylalanine, this CDR3 has 15 amino acids. The sequence is cut down to CDR3 DNA, 45 bases in frame from base 1. V ends up 3 bases short and J 7 bases short, with an unmatched junction base count of 8. TCRbeta CDR3 regions were amplified from genomic DNA using the immunoSEQ Assay, a bias-controlled multiplex PCR. As for the original processing: Within the assay, amplification of reference gene primers was used to estimate how many nucleated cells each sample contained. Sequence reads were collapsed and filtered to measure the absolute abundance of every unique TCRbeta CDR3 rearrangement. Productive Simpson clonality was computed per sample as the square root of Simpson's diversity index over productive rearrangements. Entries here come from immuneACCESS through TCRdb and include only in-frame sequences with V and J called. Some clones fail to appear in such tables; in the studies checked, an unresolved V gene covers under half of the shortfall, and the cause of the remainder is unknown. V, J and clone size derive from that table, while D and trimming were established from the DNA sequence. Within this sample are around 240,000 clones, with approximately 80% of them counted one time only. Roughly 7.4% of the sample is taken by the ten largest.

The chain joins TRBV27 to TRBJ2-4; 8 nucleotides in the junction match TRBD2. The receptor's source is a woman aged 50 to 65 with acute or convalescent COVID-19. The sequenced sample was peripheral blood. In nucleotides, the sequence is TGTGCCAGCAGTTTGAGCAGCGGGGGCCGGAACATTCAGTACTTC. Translation gives CASSLSSGGRNIQYF.